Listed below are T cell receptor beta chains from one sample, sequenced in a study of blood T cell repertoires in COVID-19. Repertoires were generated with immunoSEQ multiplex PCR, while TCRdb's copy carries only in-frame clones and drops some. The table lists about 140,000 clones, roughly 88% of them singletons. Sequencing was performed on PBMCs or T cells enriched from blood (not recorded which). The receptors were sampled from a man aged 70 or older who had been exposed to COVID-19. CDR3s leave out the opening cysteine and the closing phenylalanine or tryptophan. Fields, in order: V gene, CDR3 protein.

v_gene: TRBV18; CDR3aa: ASSLQGSNSYNSPLH
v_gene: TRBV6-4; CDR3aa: ASSDLLAGGEQY
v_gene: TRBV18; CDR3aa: ASSPLGGSQSYEQY
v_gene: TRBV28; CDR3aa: ATWGVQVYNEQF
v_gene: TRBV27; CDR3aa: ASSLRQGRNSPLH
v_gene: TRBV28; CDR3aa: AIQNSYNSPLH
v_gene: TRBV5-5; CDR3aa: ASSLRRGTASGSQETQY
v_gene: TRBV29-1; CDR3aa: SVEGTTSSYNEQF
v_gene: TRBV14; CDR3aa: ASSQEYSKNIQY
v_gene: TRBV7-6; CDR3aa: ASSLGQGNTEAF
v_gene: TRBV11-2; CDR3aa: ASSPLRDYYGYT
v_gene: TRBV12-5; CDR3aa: ASRKNLLQGTNEKLF
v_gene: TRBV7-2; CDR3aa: ASSSGQGWETQY
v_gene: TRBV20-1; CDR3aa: SASGVSTGTEAF
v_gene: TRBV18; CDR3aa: ASSPGRGDSPLH
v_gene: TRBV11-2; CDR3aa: ASRALGGAGGQDTQY
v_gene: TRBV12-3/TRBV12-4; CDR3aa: ASSQNTGELF
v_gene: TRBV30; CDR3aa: AWSVGGVNTGELF
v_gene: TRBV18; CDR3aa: ASSQPGNYGYT
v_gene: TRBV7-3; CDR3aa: ASSLKLAGGGDTQY
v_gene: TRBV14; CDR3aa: ASSTQANTEAF
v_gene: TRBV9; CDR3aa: ASSPRTRSETQY
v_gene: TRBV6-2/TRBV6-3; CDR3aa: ASSYSGRGGVSGANVLT
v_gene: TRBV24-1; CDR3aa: ATSAAGHYGYT
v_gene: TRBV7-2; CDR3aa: ASSSRNEEGYT
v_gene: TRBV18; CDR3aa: ASSPVRTGGTDTQY
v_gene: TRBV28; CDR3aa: ASSLANVRAF
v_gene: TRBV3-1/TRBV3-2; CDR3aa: ASCAGTSAQETQY
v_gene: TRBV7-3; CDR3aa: ASRPGVGSGANVLT
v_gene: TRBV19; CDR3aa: ASSINRERSGRSLDEQY
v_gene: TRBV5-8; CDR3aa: ASVESRQPQH
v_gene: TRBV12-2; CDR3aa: ASRCDGTGGTNEQY